The rows below give T cell receptor beta chains drawn from one sample of a study of blood T cell repertoires in COVID-19. Assay: immunoSEQ multiplex PCR; the TCRdb copy retains only in-frame clones and omits some. This table has fewer than 45,000 clones, just under 75% appearing once. The sequenced material came from peripheral blood. These receptors originate from a man between 65 and 79 years old with COVID-19, enrolled during active disease. The CDR3 runs from the conserved cysteine through the conserved F or W. Fields, in order: V gene, D gene, J gene, clone size, CDR3 DNA, CDR3 protein. The D gene is left open where the match is weak. Clone size is not always given. Where it is, it says once, few, many or a class for expanded clones.

TRBV28	-	TRBJ2-2	-	TGTGCCAGCAGTTTGAGGTCTCCCGGGGAGCTGTTTTTT	CASSLRSPGELFF
TRBV11-2	TRBD2	TRBJ2-1	-	TGTGCCAGCAGCTTAAGTAACCGGGAGGGCCCCTACAATGAGCAGTTCTTC	CASSLSNREGPYNEQFF
TRBV28	TRBD1	TRBJ2-7	-	TGTGCCAGCAGCACGACAGGGGGAAGCTGGACCTACGAGCAGTACTTC	CASSTTGGSWTYEQYF
TRBV18	TRBD1	TRBJ1-6	-	TGTGCCAGCTCACCCAGACAGGGTCAGAATTCACCCCTCCACTTT	CASSPRQGQNSPLHF
TRBV29-1	TRBD1	TRBJ2-3	few	TGCAGCGTTAGGGACAGGGTTTTGCTGAGAGCGCAGTATTTT	CSVRDRVLLRAQYF
TRBV15	-	TRBJ2-3	-	TGTGCCACCTCACAATGGGGGCAGGGCACAGATACGCAGTATTTT	CATSQWGQGTDTQYF
TRBV2	TRBD1	TRBJ1-1	-	TGTGCCAGCAGCCAAAGACAGGGACACACTGAAGCTTTCTTT	CASSQRQGHTEAFF
TRBV24-1	TRBD1	TRBJ1-2	few	TGTGCCACCAGTGATCCCCTCGATCGGACAGGCGGCTATGGCTACACCTTC	CATSDPLDRTGGYGYTF
TRBV10-3	TRBD2	TRBJ2-1	-	TGTGCCTCCCAGGGTAGCGGGGTATACAATGAGCAGTTCTTC	CASQGSGVYNEQFF
TRBV24-1	TRBD1	TRBJ2-1	-	TGTGCCACCAGTGAAAGTCTCGGGACAGGGAAAAAGCTTTCCTACAATGAGCAGTTCTTC	CATSESLGTGKKLSYNEQFF
TRBV10-1	TRBD1	TRBJ1-3	few	TGCGCCAGCGGAAACCGGGACAGGGTCGGAAACACCATATATTTT	CASGNRDRVGNTIYF
TRBV28	TRBD1	TRBJ2-7	once	TGTGCCAGCAGAGCTTCAGGGGGCCCGAGGGAGCAGTACTTC	CASRASGGPREQYF
TRBV27	TRBD2	TRBJ2-3	-	TGTGCCAGCAGTTTATTATTCCTAGCGGGAGCCCCAGATACGCAGTATTTT	CASSLLFLAGAPDTQYF
TRBV28	TRBD2	TRBJ2-1	-	TGTGCCAGCAGCCCCCATAGCGGGGGGGCCTACAATGAGCAGTTCTTC	CASSPHSGGAYNEQFF
TRBV13	-	TRBJ1-1	-	TGTGCCAGCAGCTTAGCTGGTCAAGCGAACACTGAAGCTTTCTTT	CASSLAGQANTEAFF
TRBV27	-	TRBJ1-6	many	TGTGCCAGCAGTCCGCCACACTCCTATAATTCACCCCTCCACTTT	CASSPPHSYNSPLHF
TRBV6-5	TRBD1	TRBJ1-3	few	TGTGCCAGCCCTAGTGTAGGGGGCTGGAACACCATATATTTT	CASPSVGGWNTIYF
TRBV11-3	TRBD1	TRBJ1-2	once	TGTGCCAGCAGTTACAGGGGTGGCTATGGCTACACCTTC	CASSYRGGYGYTF
TRBV6-4	TRBD1	TRBJ2-2	-	TGTGCCAGCACTCAGGGGGTGGACACCGGGGAGCTGTTTTTT	CASTQGVDTGELFF
TRBV7-9	TRBD1	TRBJ2-7	-	TGTGCCAGCAGCTTAAGAGACAGGGCCGAGCAGTACTTC	CASSLRDRAEQYF
TRBV6-5	-	TRBJ2-1	-	TGTGCCAGCAGCCGACGGGACTGGGGGTACAATGAGCAGTTCTTC	CASSRRDWGYNEQFF
TRBV11-3	-	TRBJ1-1	-	TGTGCCAGCAGTACCCCAGGTTCGGCTGAAGCTTTCTTT	CASSTPGSAEAFF
TRBV4-1	-	TRBJ2-1	-	TGCGCCAGCAGCCAAGTGGGGGGAAGACACCGAAGGGGCAATGAGCAGTTCTTC	CASSQVGGRHRRGNEQFF
TRBV18	-	TRBJ2-5	-	TGTGCCAGCTCACCAGGTAGAAGTGGGACCCAGTACTTC	CASSPGRSGTQYF
TRBV24-1	TRBD1	TRBJ2-7	-	TGTGCCACCAGTGATTACGGGACAGGGGACTACGAGCAGTACTTC	CATSDYGTGDYEQYF
TRBV4-3	TRBD2	TRBJ2-5	-	TGCGCCAGCAGCCAGGGACTAGCGGGGGACCAAGAGACCCAGTACTTC	CASSQGLAGDQETQYF
TRBV7-6	-	TRBJ1-3	-	TGTGCCAGCAGCTTAGGCGAGAGCTCTGGAAACACCATATATTTT	CASSLGESSGNTIYF
TRBV7-6	-	TRBJ2-7	few	TGTGCCAGCAGTTTCCAGGGTTACGAGCAGTACTTC	CASSFQGYEQYF
TRBV6-2/TRBV6-3	-	TRBJ1-5	-	TGTGCCAGCAGCTTAGACATGTTTCAGCCCCAGCATTTT	CASSLDMFQPQHF
TRBV4-2	TRBD1	TRBJ1-2	-	TGTGCCAGCAGCCAGTTTGGACAGGGGCTTGGCTACACCTTC	CASSQFGQGLGYTF
TRBV10-3	-	TRBJ1-6	-	TGTGCCATCAGGCCAGGGGAGAATTCACCCCTCCACTTT	CAIRPGENSPLHF
TRBV7-8	TRBD2	TRBJ2-7	-	TGTGCCAGCAGCTTAGGGACTAGCGGGAGCTACGAGCAGTACTTC	CASSLGTSGSYEQYF
TRBV7-9	TRBD1	TRBJ1-4	-	TGTGCCAGCAAGACAGGGGAATCGACTAATGAAAAACTGTTTTTT	CASKTGESTNEKLFF